The rows below give T cell receptor beta chains drawn from one sample of a study of OX40 agonist ivuxolimab in advanced cancers. The protocol was immunoSEQ multiplex PCR, while the TCRdb copy is restricted to in-frame clones and leaves out a portion. The table shows 83,000 or so clones, with roughly nine tenths occurring only once. The sequencing here drew on CD4+ or CD8+ T cells sorted from blood, taken in a trial of the OX40 agonist ivuxolimab. Receptors originate from an adult with an advanced solid tumor such as melanoma, head and neck, liver or kidney cancer. Each CDR3 is given with its conserved first and last residue. D genes are given only for firm matches. The listing skips clone size in some rows; elsewhere it reads once, few, many or a size class.

j_gene | d_gene | v_gene | abundance | CDR3aa | CDR3nt
TRBJ1-2 | TRBD1 | TRBV19 | once | CASSIWTGRGYTF | TGTGCCAGTAGTATTTGGACAGGGCGTGGCTACACCTTC
TRBJ2-7 | . | TRBV11-2 | . | CASSFPYGGQNEQYF | TGTGCCAGCAGCTTCCCGTACGGGGGACAGAACGAGCAGTACTTC
TRBJ1-2 | TRBD1 | TRBV6-1 | . | CASNRGSSNYGYTF | TGTGCCAGTAACAGGGGCTCATCAAATTATGGCTACACCTTC
TRBJ1-2 | . | TRBV27 | . | CATRPSDGTVAYGYTF | TGTGCCACCCGCCCCTCGGACGGGACGGTAGCCTATGGCTACACCTTC
TRBJ1-6 | . | TRBV6-5 | . | CASTRAADSPLHF | TGTGCCAGCACTAGGGCCGCTGATTCACCCCTCCACTTT
TRBJ2-3 | . | TRBV30 | once | CAWSGISTDTQYF | TGTGCCTGGAGCGGGATAAGCACAGATACGCAGTATTTT
TRBJ2-7 | . | TRBV5-1 | . | CASSLQGVPYEQYF | TGCGCCAGCAGCCTCCAAGGAGTCCCCTACGAGCAGTACTTC
TRBJ2-5 | . | TRBV5-4 | once | CASSLAGGRYQETQYF | TGTGCCAGCAGCTTGGCTGGCGGGCGGTACCAAGAGACCCAGTACTTC
TRBJ2-7 | . | TRBV28 | . | CASRQRPLQGHEQYF | TGTGCCAGCAGACAACGACCCCTCCAAGGCCACGAGCAGTACTTC
TRBJ2-3 | . | TRBV7-8 | few | CASSPPSSDTQYF | TGTGCCAGCAGCCCACCATCATCAGATACGCAGTATTTT
TRBJ2-1 | TRBD2 | TRBV7-9 | . | CASRIEGTKQFF | TGTGCCAGCAGGATCGAAGGGACTAAGCAGTTCTTC
TRBJ2-2 | . | TRBV19 | . | CASSIIGMRGVTGELFF | TGTGCCAGTAGTATTATAGGGATGAGGGGAGTCACCGGGGAGCTGTTTTTT
TRBJ2-4 | . | TRBV7-2 | few | CASSLADGNIQYF | TGTGCCAGCAGCTTAGCGGACGGAAACATTCAGTACTTC
TRBJ1-1 | . | TRBV2 | . | CASSGSGNTEAFF | TGTGCCAGCAGTGGGTCTGGGAACACTGAAGCTTTCTTT